The clone carrying this T cell receptor (beta chain) was observed at least ten times. As yet, its antigen is unknown. The CDR3 has 15 residues. Trimming stripped 2 bases from V and 4 bases from J, with 14 bases between. CDR1 ENHRY and CDR2 SYGVKD come from the germline V gene. This specimen comes from a study of Graves' ophthalmopathy and Graves' hyperthyroidism. Overall study context: Peripheral blood sampling occurred at initial diagnosis, before any treatment.

Investigators amplified TCR beta CDR3 regions from RNA transcripts. HTBI primers primed a first-round RT-PCR, and a second-round multiplex PCR followed. MiXCR was run by TCRdb on the multiplex PCR reads, yielding one entry per CDR3 protein. The sample lists approximately 640,000 distinct CDR3 sequences; over 40% were seen once. Whole-study results and caveats: In blood appeared most of the expanded thyroid clonotypes whose frequency exceeded 0.001.

The specimen was peripheral blood. This clonotype was sampled from an adult man with Graves' ophthalmopathy. V and J are TRBV10-3 and TRBJ1-1; D may be TRBD1 (5 bases). In DNA form, the CDR3 reads TGTGCCATCAGTGAGGGGACTCCGGTGGCCACTGAAGCTTTCTTT. It yields the protein CAISEGTPVATEAFF.